A selection of T cell receptor beta chains follows, all from one sample in a study of T-cell memory formation after mild COVID-19. TCRdb ran MiXCR on the 5' RACE reads and lists one entry per CDR3 protein. The sample lists about 150,000 distinct CDR3 sequences, almost 25% occurring once. The sample was PBMCs or a T cell subset sorted from them (not recorded which). The receptors shown here come from an adult woman who had mild COVID-19 (a few samples of this study predate the infection). Cell type and time point are not known. Both conserved end residues are part of each CDR3. Each record gives: V gene, clone size, J gene, D gene, CDR3 protein, CDR3 DNA. The D gene is left open where the match is weak. Some rows mark clone size as missing; the rest say once, few, many or name a class of expanded clone.

v_gene: TRBV12-3/TRBV12-4
abundance: many
j_gene: TRBJ2-1
d_gene: TRBD2
CDR3aa: CASSLGLAGVEQFF
CDR3nt: TGTGCCAGCAGTTTGGGACTAGCGGGAGTTGAGCAGTTCTTC

v_gene: TRBV24-1
abundance: .
j_gene: TRBJ2-1
d_gene: .
CDR3aa: CATSVGGNEQFF
CDR3nt: TGTGCCACCAGTGTTGGGGGGAATGAGCAGTTCTTC

v_gene: TRBV4-3
abundance: few
j_gene: TRBJ2-1
d_gene: .
CDR3aa: CASSQDWGRPYNEQFF
CDR3nt: TGCGCCAGCAGCCAAGATTGGGGCCGGCCCTACAATGAGCAGTTCTTC

v_gene: TRBV6-4
abundance: few
j_gene: TRBJ2-1
d_gene: TRBD2
CDR3aa: CASSVDGGNYNEQFF
CDR3nt: TGTGCCAGCAGTGTCGACGGGGGGAACTACAATGAGCAGTTCTTC

v_gene: TRBV4-3
abundance: .
j_gene: TRBJ1-1
d_gene: TRBD1
CDR3aa: CASSHPPTGGTEAFF
CDR3nt: TGCGCCAGCAGCCATCCTCCGACAGGGGGAACTGAAGCTTTCTTT

v_gene: TRBV15
abundance: few
j_gene: TRBJ2-5
d_gene: .
CDR3aa: CATSSGFQETQYF
CDR3nt: TGTGCCACCAGCAGCGGCTTCCAAGAGACCCAGTACTTC

v_gene: TRBV20-1
abundance: .
j_gene: TRBJ2-3
d_gene: TRBD1
CDR3aa: CSAQGAADTQYF
CDR3nt: TGCAGTGCTCAGGGGGCGGCAGATACGCAGTATTTT

v_gene: TRBV5-5
abundance: .
j_gene: TRBJ1-2
d_gene: TRBD1
CDR3aa: CASSLEGTDYGYTF
CDR3nt: TGTGCCAGCAGCTTGGAAGGGACAGACTATGGCTACACCTTC

v_gene: TRBV7-9
abundance: .
j_gene: TRBJ1-5
d_gene: .
CDR3aa: CASSYVGERQPQHF
CDR3nt: TGTGCCAGCAGCTACGTGGGGGAGCGTCAGCCCCAGCATTTT

v_gene: TRBV4-1
abundance: .
j_gene: TRBJ1-1
d_gene: .
CDR3aa: CASSQRGGTEAFF
CDR3nt: TGCGCCAGCAGCCAGAGGGGAGGGACTGAAGCTTTCTTT

v_gene: TRBV10-3
abundance: .
j_gene: TRBJ2-7
d_gene: .
CDR3aa: CAISESGGGIPYEQYF
CDR3nt: TGTGCCATCAGTGAGTCGGGGGGGGGCATCCCCTACGAGCAGTACTTC

v_gene: TRBV7-9
abundance: many
j_gene: TRBJ2-2
d_gene: .
CDR3aa: CASNSVVHNTGELFF
CDR3nt: TGTGCCAGCAACTCCGTCGTCCACAACACCGGGGAGCTGTTTTTT

v_gene: TRBV27
abundance: .
j_gene: TRBJ1-1
d_gene: .
CDR3aa: CASNHRGRETFF
CDR3nt: TGTGCCAGCAATCATCGGGGCAGGGAAACTTTCTTT

v_gene: TRBV29-1
abundance: .
j_gene: TRBJ1-2
d_gene: .
CDR3aa: CSVVQETNYGYTF
CDR3nt: TGCAGCGTCGTTCAAGAAACTAACTATGGCTACACCTTC

v_gene: TRBV2
abundance: medium-sized
j_gene: TRBJ2-3
d_gene: .
CDR3aa: CASSPGTGSTDTQYF
CDR3nt: TGTGCCAGCAGTCCAGGGACGGGAAGCACAGATACGCAGTATTTT

v_gene: TRBV20-1
abundance: .
j_gene: TRBJ2-1
d_gene: .
CDR3aa: CIIRTTTEQFF
CDR3nt: TGCATAATCCGGACTACCACCGAGCAGTTCTTC

v_gene: TRBV19
abundance: few
j_gene: TRBJ2-5
d_gene: .
CDR3aa: CACHSFGETQYF
CDR3nt: TGTGCCTGCCATAGCTTCGGGGAGACCCAGTACTTC

v_gene: TRBV20-1
abundance: .
j_gene: TRBJ1-5
d_gene: .
CDR3aa: CSARPTGLGNQPQHF
CDR3nt: TGCAGTGCTAGACCTACAGGGTTGGGCAATCAGCCCCAGCATTTT

v_gene: TRBV9
abundance: .
j_gene: TRBJ2-3
d_gene: TRBD2
CDR3aa: CASSLTSGGADTQYF
CDR3nt: TGTGCCAGCAGTCTGACTAGCGGGGGTGCAGATACGCAGTATTTT

v_gene: TRBV7-2
abundance: few
j_gene: TRBJ2-7
d_gene: .
CDR3aa: CASSLRGREQYF
CDR3nt: TGTGCCAGCAGCTTAAGGGGGAGGGAGCAGTACTTC

v_gene: TRBV4-1
abundance: few
j_gene: TRBJ2-7
d_gene: .
CDR3aa: CASSQVLLTGSYEQYF
CDR3nt: TGCGCCAGCAGCCAAGTTCTCCTTACAGGGTCATACGAGCAGTACTTC

v_gene: TRBV9
abundance: few
j_gene: TRBJ2-3
d_gene: TRBD2
CDR3aa: CASSAGGGGPTDTQYF
CDR3nt: TGTGCCAGCAGCGCGGGGGGTGGCGGCCCCACAGATACGCAGTATTTT

v_gene: TRBV10-3
abundance: .
j_gene: TRBJ1-2
d_gene: .
CDR3aa: CAISDAGSMAYTF
CDR3nt: TGTGCCATCAGTGATGCAGGGTCTATGGCCTACACCTTC

v_gene: TRBV7-8
abundance: .
j_gene: TRBJ1-2
d_gene: TRBD1
CDR3aa: CASSGRTGYGYTF
CDR3nt: TGTGCCAGCAGCGGAAGGACAGGGTATGGCTACACCTTC

v_gene: TRBV7-8
abundance: .
j_gene: TRBJ1-6
d_gene: .
CDR3aa: CASSLGRFSSPLHF
CDR3nt: TGTGCCAGCAGCTTAGGTCGGTTTAGTTCACCCCTCCACTTT

v_gene: TRBV24-1
abundance: few
j_gene: TRBJ2-3
d_gene: .
CDR3aa: CATSDLSLPGDTQYF
CDR3nt: TGTGCCACCAGTGATTTGTCTTTACCTGGGGATACGCAGTATTTT

v_gene: TRBV5-1
abundance: few
j_gene: TRBJ2-7
d_gene: .
CDR3aa: CASSLGTGGDEQYF
CDR3nt: TGCGCCAGCAGCTTGGGGACAGGCGGGGACGAGCAGTACTTC

v_gene: TRBV7-9
abundance: few
j_gene: TRBJ2-3
d_gene: TRBD2
CDR3aa: CASSFLLAGVSNTDTQYF
CDR3nt: TGTGCCAGCAGCTTTTTGCTAGCGGGAGTTTCCAACACAGATACGCAGTATTTT

v_gene: TRBV11-1
abundance: few
j_gene: TRBJ1-6
d_gene: TRBD1
CDR3aa: CASSYQLTGNNSPLHF
CDR3nt: TGTGCCAGCAGCTACCAGCTGACAGGGAATAATTCACCCCTCCACTTT

v_gene: TRBV5-6
abundance: many
j_gene: TRBJ2-7
d_gene: .
CDR3aa: CASSANQGSEQYF
CDR3nt: TGTGCCAGCAGCGCTAACCAGGGTAGCGAGCAGTACTTC

v_gene: TRBV6-6
abundance: .
j_gene: TRBJ2-3
d_gene: .
CDR3aa: CASSYPSITDTQYF
CDR3nt: TGTGCCAGCAGTTACCCATCAATCACAGATACGCAGTATTTT

v_gene: TRBV24-1
abundance: few
j_gene: TRBJ2-5
d_gene: TRBD2
CDR3aa: CATSALAGGETQYF
CDR3nt: TGTGCCACCAGTGCACTAGCGGGGGGAGAGACCCAGTACTTC

v_gene: TRBV4-2
abundance: few
j_gene: TRBJ2-1
d_gene: .
CDR3aa: CASSPKASVAAGEFF
CDR3nt: TGTGCCAGCAGCCCGAAAGCCTCGGTGGCGGCCGGGGAGTTCTTC

v_gene: TRBV15
abundance: .
j_gene: TRBJ2-7
d_gene: .
CDR3aa: CSTSSSLGLSYEQYF
CDR3nt: TGTTCCACCAGCAGTAGCCTGGGACTCAGCTACGAGCAGTACTTC